The 11 T cell receptor beta chains reported below all come from one sample, sequenced in a study of T cell responses to AZD1222 COVID-19 vaccine. TCRdb's copy holds only in-frame clones and misses some; the assay was immunoSEQ multiplex PCR. Of some 74,000 clones listed, about nine tenths are singletons. The sample was peripheral blood, taken 28 days after the second AZD1222 dose. These receptors were collected from an adult who received the AZD1222 COVID-19 vaccine.

V usage is TRBV28 and J usage is TRBJ1-2; 7 nucleotides agree with TRBD1. Losses at the gene ends were 5 bases for V and 6 bases for J; bases not matched to a gene: 9. Per germline, CDR1 MDHEN and CDR2 SYDVKM. CDR3 length: 14 amino acids. The CDR3 spells CASSQGGARDGYTF. As DNA, the CDR3 is TGTGCCAGCAGTCAGGGGGGGGCGCGGGATGGCTACACCTTC.

The gene calls are TRBV6-5 and TRBJ1-1; 7 nucleotides agree with TRBD1. V trimming: 6 bases; J trimming: 5 bases; junction bases outside the gene matches: 9. The CDR3 has 14 amino acids. Germline V gene lookup returns CDR1 MNHEY and CDR2 SVGAGI. The DNA for the CDR3 is TGTGCCAGCAGAATCGACAGGGAGGGGACTGAAGCTTTCTTT. It codes for CASRIDREGTEAFF.

This sequence joins TRBV6-5 and TRBJ1-5, with a weak D call TRBD1 (6 bases). V lost 2 bases, J lost 4 bases, and 15 bases lay in between. The V gene's germline CDR1 is MNHEY and CDR2 SVGAGI. The CDR3 has 16 residues. The CDR3 sequence is CASSYPPPGENQPQHF. Written as DNA, the CDR3 is TGTGCCAGCAGTTACCCGCCCCCAGGGGAGAATCAGCCCCAGCATTTT.

The chain employs TRBV25-1 and TRBJ1-6; D is uncertain. This CDR3 comprises 12 residues. Deletions cut 3 bases from V and 13 bases from J, with 10 bases between. CDR1 and CDR2 from the germline V gene are MGHDK and SYGVNS. CDR3 coding DNA: TGTGCCAGCAGTGACAGATTTCAGCCCCTCCACTTT. Protein sequence: CASSDRFQPLHF.

This chain connects TRBV11-3 to TRBJ2-1, with D possibly matching TRBD1 (7 bases). The CDR3 covers 15 residues. Germline loops: CDR1 SGHNT, CDR2 YENEEA. Trimming took off 4 bases at V and 3 bases at J, with 13 bases between the two ends. CDR3 nucleotide sequence: TGTGCCAGCAGCTCCCGGCAGGGGGGCTACAATGAGCAGTTCTTC. Residues: CASSSRQGGYNEQFF.

The chain employs TRBV6-2 or TRBV6-3 and TRBJ1-1; D uncertain. Trimming stripped 6 bases from V and 3 bases from J, with 20 bases between. The CDR3 length is 16 residues. The germline V gene encodes CDR1 MNHEY and CDR2 SVGEGT. DNA for the CDR3: TGTGCCAGCAGCCCGCCTTTCACCTGGGTCGACACTGAAGCTTTCTTT. Translation: CASSPPFTWVDTEAFF.

V is TRBV7-9 and J is TRBJ1-5; D not resolved. This CDR3 region has 15 residues. Trimming removed 5 bases at V and 7 bases at J, with 18 bases between. Germline CDR1 reads SEHNR; CDR2 reads FQNEAQ (reference sequence). The CDR3 DNA follows: TGTGCCAGCAGCGCTGGGGTATTTGTGGGGCAGCCCCAGCATTTT. This sequence encodes CASSAGVFVGQPQHF.

The CDR3: CASRTGSTYEQYF. Written as DNA, the CDR3 is TGTGCCAGTCGAACCGGGTCGACCTACGAGCAGTACTTC. The rearrangement joins TRBV18 to TRBJ2-7, with D hard to call. V lost 9 bases and J lost 2, with 14 bases in between. The germline V gene has CDR1 KGHSH and CDR2 LQKENI. CDR3 length: 13 residues.

The chain couples TRBV10-1 to TRBJ1-2; TRBD1 might be the D (5 bases). The CDR3 consists of 13 residues. The ends were cut back, 11 bases at V and 4 bases at J, with 17 bases in the middle. The V gene's germline CDR1 is WNHNN and CDR2 SYGVQD (reference sequence). The DNA of the CDR3 is TGCGCCTCCCCGGGCGGGACCCTCTATGGCTACACCTTC. It specifies CASPGGTLYGYTF.

The gene calls are TRBV18 and TRBJ2-3; D is ambiguous. The CDR3 covers 13 residues. Trimming left V 2 bases short and J 1 base short, with 4 bases between. Germline V gene lookup returns CDR1 KGHSH and CDR2 LQKENI. CDR3 DNA sequence: TGTGCCAGCTCACCAAGCGGCACAGATACGCAGTATTTT. It yields the protein CASSPSGTDTQYF.

As concerns this clone: Since the CDR3 does not end with the conserved phenylalanine or tryptophan, this likely comes from a read error. It is unclear where the CDR3 begins or ends on the DNA, so no DNA is shown, and the CDR3 is as TCRdb lists it. This chain links TRBV20-1 with TRBJ1-2; TRBD1, as called in the table, went unchecked against the DNA. Germline lookup yields CDR1 DFQATT and CDR2 SNEGSKA (reference sequence). The CDR3 has 11 residues if both end residues are counted. The CDR3 sequence: CSAEDRAWLHL.